Listed here is a single T cell receptor beta chain. Its antigen is not identified. This entry comes from a study of T cells in Graves' hyperthyroidism and ophthalmopathy. Study observations and caveats: Blood also contained most expanded thyroid clonotypes above 0.001.

Amplification of TCR beta CDR3 regions used RNA as the template. In the first-round RT-PCR of the TCR CDR3, the HTBI primer set was used. Using its own MiXCR run on the multiplex PCR reads, TCRdb lists one record per CDR3 protein. Of about 600,000 distinct CDR3 sequences detected, 16% appear once; the ten largest clones hold around 3.3%. CDR1 is SNHLY, CDR2 FYNNEI, per germline. The CDR3 is made up of 14 amino acids. V was pared by 6 bases and J by 5 bases, with 6 bases of the junction left unmatched. The sequenced material came from blood. The TCR comes from a middle-aged woman with Graves' ophthalmopathy. The gene calls are TRBV2 and TRBJ1-5; 8 positions match TRBD1. CDR3 amino acids: CASSSTGEDQPQHF. CDR3 bases: TGTGCCAGCAGCTCGACAGGGGAGGATCAGCCCCAGCATTTT.